Listed below are T cell receptor beta chains from one sample, sequenced in a study of T cells after yellow fever vaccination. TCRdb recomputed calls from the 5' RACE reads with MiXCR, one row per CDR3 protein. The sample holds over 250,000 distinct CDR3 sequences; about 5.2% are singletons and the top ten take roughly 3%. The material sequenced was CD4+ T cells sorted from PBMCs, taken on the day of the yellow fever booster vaccination. These receptors were obtained from a man younger than 30 who received the YFV17D yellow fever vaccine. Both conserved end residues are part of each CDR3. The order of the fields is D gene, clone size, J gene, V gene, CDR3 DNA, CDR3 protein. A D gene is named only where the DNA matches it firmly. Rows give clone size only sometimes, using once, few, many, or a class for an expanded clone.

d_gene: NA; abundance: NA; j_gene: TRBJ1-2; v_gene: TRBV5-1; CDR3nt: TGCGCCAGCAGCTTGGGGTCCTCCCTCTATGGCTACACCTTC; CDR3aa: CASSLGSSLYGYTF
d_gene: TRBD2; abundance: few; j_gene: TRBJ2-5; v_gene: TRBV9; CDR3nt: TGTGCCAGCACCATTAGCGGGGGAAGCTTCCAAGAGACCCAGTACTTC; CDR3aa: CASTISGGSFQETQYF
d_gene: NA; abundance: NA; j_gene: TRBJ2-5; v_gene: TRBV7-2; CDR3nt: TGTGCCAGCAGCTTACAGGGTGGTCGGGAGACCCAGTACTTC; CDR3aa: CASSLQGGRETQYF
d_gene: NA; abundance: many; j_gene: TRBJ2-5; v_gene: TRBV5-1; CDR3nt: TGCGCCAGCAGCTTGGGGGGCACCCAAGAGACCCAGTACTTC; CDR3aa: CASSLGGTQETQYF
d_gene: TRBD1; abundance: many; j_gene: TRBJ2-3; v_gene: TRBV2; CDR3nt: TGTGCCAGCTGGGACAGCTACACAGATACGCAGTATTTT; CDR3aa: CASWDSYTDTQYF
d_gene: NA; abundance: NA; j_gene: TRBJ2-1; v_gene: TRBV12-3/TRBV12-4; CDR3nt: TGTGCCAGCAGTTTTAGGCGGGACAGAGACAATGAGCAGTTCTTC; CDR3aa: CASSFRRDRDNEQFF
d_gene: TRBD1; abundance: many; j_gene: TRBJ2-1; v_gene: TRBV5-1; CDR3nt: TGCGCCAGCAGCAGCGGACAGGGCCACAATGAGCAGTTCTTC; CDR3aa: CASSSGQGHNEQFF
d_gene: TRBD1; abundance: NA; j_gene: TRBJ2-7; v_gene: TRBV12-3/TRBV12-4; CDR3nt: TGTGCCAGCAGTTTGAGACAGGGCTTCGAGCAGTACTTC; CDR3aa: CASSLRQGFEQYF
d_gene: TRBD2; abundance: many; j_gene: TRBJ2-2; v_gene: TRBV7-3; CDR3nt: TGTGCCAGCAGGGGGGGGGACACCGGGGAGCTGTTTTTT; CDR3aa: CASRGGDTGELFF
d_gene: NA; abundance: few; j_gene: TRBJ1-4; v_gene: TRBV5-1; CDR3nt: TGCGCCAGCAGCTTGGTTGGCCTGGGTGAAAAACTGTTTTTT; CDR3aa: CASSLVGLGEKLFF
d_gene: NA; abundance: many; j_gene: TRBJ2-5; v_gene: TRBV10-3; CDR3nt: TGTGCCATCAGTGAGTCAGAGACCCAGTACTTC; CDR3aa: CAISESETQYF
d_gene: NA; abundance: many; j_gene: TRBJ2-3; v_gene: TRBV15; CDR3nt: TGTGCCACCAGCAGAAGGACAGAGTATACGCAGTATTTT; CDR3aa: CATSRRTEYTQYF
d_gene: NA; abundance: many; j_gene: TRBJ1-3; v_gene: TRBV28; CDR3nt: TGTGCCAGCACGAGTTATGGAAACACCATATATTTT; CDR3aa: CASTSYGNTIYF
d_gene: NA; abundance: NA; j_gene: TRBJ2-2; v_gene: TRBV5-1; CDR3nt: TGCGCCAGTTGGCGGGCCGGGGCCGAAGGGGAGCTGTTTTTT; CDR3aa: CASWRAGAEGELFF
d_gene: NA; abundance: NA; j_gene: TRBJ2-7; v_gene: TRBV12-3/TRBV12-4; CDR3nt: TGTGCCAGCAGTGTGCGGGGGCCCTACGAGCAGTACTTC; CDR3aa: CASSVRGPYEQYF
d_gene: NA; abundance: NA; j_gene: TRBJ2-6; v_gene: TRBV7-9; CDR3nt: TGTGCCAGCAGTGCCCGGGGAAGCTCTGGGGCCAACGTCCTGACTTTC; CDR3aa: CASSARGSSGANVLTF
d_gene: TRBD2; abundance: NA; j_gene: TRBJ2-1; v_gene: TRBV7-8; CDR3nt: TGTGCCAGCAGCCCCAAGACCGAGAAGCGGGGCAATGAGCAGTTCTTC; CDR3aa: CASSPKTEKRGNEQFF
d_gene: NA; abundance: NA; j_gene: TRBJ1-2; v_gene: TRBV6-5; CDR3nt: TGTGCCAGCAGTTATACGACAGGACCGGGTGGGGGCTACACCTTC; CDR3aa: CASSYTTGPGGGYTF
d_gene: NA; abundance: NA; j_gene: TRBJ2-5; v_gene: TRBV4-2; CDR3nt: TGTGCCAGCTCGGGGATTGAAGAGACCCAGTACTTC; CDR3aa: CASSGIEETQYF
d_gene: TRBD2; abundance: many; j_gene: TRBJ2-3; v_gene: TRBV11-2; CDR3nt: TGTGCCAGCAGCCCCCGCGGGAGGGGGCTGGAGGTTCCGCAGTATTTT; CDR3aa: CASSPRGRGLEVPQYF
d_gene: NA; abundance: many; j_gene: TRBJ1-2; v_gene: TRBV20-1; CDR3nt: TGCAGTGCCGCCCAGGGGAAAGACTATGGCTACACCTTC; CDR3aa: CSAAQGKDYGYTF
d_gene: TRBD1; abundance: NA; j_gene: TRBJ2-1; v_gene: TRBV24-1; CDR3nt: TGTGCCACCAGTGATTATGGGACAGGGGGTTGGGAGCAGTTCTTC; CDR3aa: CATSDYGTGGWEQFF
d_gene: NA; abundance: few; j_gene: TRBJ2-3; v_gene: TRBV10-3; CDR3nt: TGTGCCATCAGTGAGGTCGGAGGAGATACGCAGTATTTT; CDR3aa: CAISEVGGDTQYF
d_gene: NA; abundance: NA; j_gene: TRBJ2-5; v_gene: TRBV28; CDR3nt: TGTGCCAGCACCATGACGGACCAAGAGACCCAGTACTTC; CDR3aa: CASTMTDQETQYF
d_gene: TRBD2; abundance: many; j_gene: TRBJ2-2; v_gene: TRBV5-1; CDR3nt: TGCGCCAGCAGCCCGGAGACTAGCGGGGGACTAATCAGCACCGGGGAGCTGTTTTTT; CDR3aa: CASSPETSGGLISTGELFF
d_gene: NA; abundance: few; j_gene: TRBJ1-4; v_gene: TRBV7-8; CDR3nt: TGTGCCAGCAGCTTAAGCGGAAAACTGTTTTTT; CDR3aa: CASSLSGKLFF
d_gene: NA; abundance: many; j_gene: TRBJ1-2; v_gene: TRBV20-1; CDR3nt: TGCAGTGCTAGCCAATCCGGGAGTATCCACTATGGCTACACCTTC; CDR3aa: CSASQSGSIHYGYTF
d_gene: NA; abundance: NA; j_gene: TRBJ1-2; v_gene: TRBV20-1; CDR3nt: TGCAGTGGGAGGGAGCATATGGGTGGCTACACCTTC; CDR3aa: CSGREHMGGYTF
d_gene: NA; abundance: NA; j_gene: TRBJ2-7; v_gene: TRBV6-1; CDR3nt: TGTGCCAGCAGCATTTCCGGGACTGTCTCCTACGAGCAGTACTTC; CDR3aa: CASSISGTVSYEQYF
d_gene: NA; abundance: few; j_gene: TRBJ2-2; v_gene: TRBV28; CDR3nt: TGTGCCAGCAGCATTTTCAGTCGAGGCACCGGGGAGCTGTTTTTT; CDR3aa: CASSIFSRGTGELFF
d_gene: TRBD2; abundance: few; j_gene: TRBJ2-3; v_gene: TRBV19; CDR3nt: TGTGCCAGTAGGGCCCTACTAGCGGGGGACTCGAATACGCAGTATTTT; CDR3aa: CASRALLAGDSNTQYF
d_gene: TRBD1; abundance: many; j_gene: TRBJ2-3; v_gene: TRBV11-2; CDR3nt: TGTGCCAGCAGCTCCTACAGGGGGAAAAGCGCAGATACGCAGTATTTT; CDR3aa: CASSSYRGKSADTQYF
d_gene: NA; abundance: NA; j_gene: TRBJ1-4; v_gene: TRBV7-9; CDR3nt: TGTGCCAGCAGCTTAAAAGGAGCGACTAATGAAAAACTGTTTTTT; CDR3aa: CASSLKGATNEKLFF
d_gene: TRBD1; abundance: many; j_gene: TRBJ1-1; v_gene: TRBV28; CDR3nt: TGTGCCAGCAGCTCGGGACAGGGAAGAGCTTTCTTT; CDR3aa: CASSSGQGRAFF
d_gene: NA; abundance: NA; j_gene: TRBJ1-1; v_gene: TRBV7-2; CDR3nt: TGTGCCAGCAGCTTAGGTTTGTGGGCCATGAACACTGAAGCTTTCTTT; CDR3aa: CASSLGLWAMNTEAFF
d_gene: NA; abundance: many; j_gene: TRBJ2-3; v_gene: TRBV6-5; CDR3nt: TGTGCCAGCAGGCGGACCCAGATACCTAGCACAGATACGCAGTATTTT; CDR3aa: CASRRTQIPSTDTQYF
d_gene: NA; abundance: few; j_gene: TRBJ2-2; v_gene: TRBV18; CDR3nt: TGTGCCAGCTCACCACCAGATAGGGTCCTCACCGGGGAGCTGTTTTTT; CDR3aa: CASSPPDRVLTGELFF
d_gene: NA; abundance: few; j_gene: TRBJ1-1; v_gene: TRBV4-3; CDR3nt: TGCGCCAGCAGCCACGAGGCCGGGGGCACTGAAGCTTTCTTT; CDR3aa: CASSHEAGGTEAFF
d_gene: TRBD2; abundance: few; j_gene: TRBJ2-1; v_gene: TRBV4-2; CDR3nt: TGTGCCAGCAGCCAAGAAGGGGCGGGGGGCTATTACAATGAGCAGTTCTTC; CDR3aa: CASSQEGAGGYYNEQFF
d_gene: NA; abundance: NA; j_gene: TRBJ1-3; v_gene: TRBV27; CDR3nt: TGTGCCAGCAGTTTACGGCCTAGCTCTGGAAACACCATATATTTT; CDR3aa: CASSLRPSSGNTIYF
d_gene: NA; abundance: many; j_gene: TRBJ2-3; v_gene: TRBV20-1; CDR3nt: TGCAGTGCTAGGGTGTGGTCTAGCACAGATACGCAGTATTTT; CDR3aa: CSARVWSSTDTQYF
d_gene: TRBD1; abundance: NA; j_gene: TRBJ2-1; v_gene: TRBV11-3; CDR3nt: TGTGCCAGCAAACCGACAGGGACGAACAATGAGCAGTTCTTC; CDR3aa: CASKPTGTNNEQFF
d_gene: NA; abundance: many; j_gene: TRBJ2-4; v_gene: TRBV6-4; CDR3nt: TGTGCCAGCAGTGAGAGGAGAAAACTAGCCAAAAACATTCAGTACTTC; CDR3aa: CASSERRKLAKNIQYF
d_gene: NA; abundance: few; j_gene: TRBJ2-7; v_gene: TRBV7-2; CDR3nt: TGTGCCAGCAGCTTAGCGACCAGATACGAGCAGTACTTC; CDR3aa: CASSLATRYEQYF
d_gene: NA; abundance: few; j_gene: TRBJ1-3; v_gene: TRBV20-1; CDR3nt: TGCAGTGCTTGGGACGTCAACTCTGGAAACACCATATATTTT; CDR3aa: CSAWDVNSGNTIYF
d_gene: NA; abundance: many; j_gene: TRBJ2-2; v_gene: TRBV12-3/TRBV12-4; CDR3nt: TGTGCCAGCACGGGGGTCTACTCGTGGGCCGGGGAGCTGTTTTTT; CDR3aa: CASTGVYSWAGELFF
d_gene: TRBD1; abundance: many; j_gene: TRBJ1-2; v_gene: TRBV6-5; CDR3nt: TGTGCCAGCAGTTACGGGACAGCTAACTATGGCTACACCTTC; CDR3aa: CASSYGTANYGYTF
d_gene: TRBD2; abundance: NA; j_gene: TRBJ2-2; v_gene: TRBV4-2; CDR3nt: TGTGCCAGCAGCCAAGTAGCGGGGGGGCCATCCGGGGAGCTGTTTTTT; CDR3aa: CASSQVAGGPSGELFF
d_gene: NA; abundance: few; j_gene: TRBJ1-1; v_gene: TRBV7-2; CDR3nt: TGTGCCAGCAGCTTAGTTCTTCCGGAGAACACTGAAGCTTTCTTT; CDR3aa: CASSLVLPENTEAFF
d_gene: NA; abundance: NA; j_gene: TRBJ1-1; v_gene: TRBV10-3; CDR3nt: TGTGCCATCAGTGGGGGGGCAGGGCGAGGAAACACTGAAGCTTTCTTT; CDR3aa: CAISGGAGRGNTEAFF
d_gene: TRBD2; abundance: many; j_gene: TRBJ2-5; v_gene: TRBV4-3; CDR3nt: TGCGCCAGCAGCCAGATACTAGCGGGGGGCCCAGAGACCCAGTACTTC; CDR3aa: CASSQILAGGPETQYF
d_gene: NA; abundance: many; j_gene: TRBJ2-3; v_gene: TRBV10-3; CDR3nt: TGTGCCATCAGTGAGTCCGGGGGAACAGATACGCAGTATTTT; CDR3aa: CAISESGGTDTQYF
d_gene: TRBD1; abundance: few; j_gene: TRBJ1-2; v_gene: TRBV7-2; CDR3nt: TGTGCCAGCAGCCAAAAACAGGGGGTAGATGGCTACACCTTC; CDR3aa: CASSQKQGVDGYTF